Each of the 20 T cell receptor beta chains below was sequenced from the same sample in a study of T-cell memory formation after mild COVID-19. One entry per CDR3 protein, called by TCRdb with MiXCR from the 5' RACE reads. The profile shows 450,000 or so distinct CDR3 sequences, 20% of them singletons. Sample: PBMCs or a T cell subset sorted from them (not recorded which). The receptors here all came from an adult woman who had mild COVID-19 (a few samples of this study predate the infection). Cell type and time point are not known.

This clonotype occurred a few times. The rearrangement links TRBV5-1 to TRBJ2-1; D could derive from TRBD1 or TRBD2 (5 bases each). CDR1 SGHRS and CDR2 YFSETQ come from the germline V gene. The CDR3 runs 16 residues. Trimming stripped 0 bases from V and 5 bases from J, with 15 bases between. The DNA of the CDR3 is TGCGCCAGCAGCTTGGGCTTCGGGACCCTGGACAATGAGCAGTTCTTC. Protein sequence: CASSLGFGTLDNEQFF.

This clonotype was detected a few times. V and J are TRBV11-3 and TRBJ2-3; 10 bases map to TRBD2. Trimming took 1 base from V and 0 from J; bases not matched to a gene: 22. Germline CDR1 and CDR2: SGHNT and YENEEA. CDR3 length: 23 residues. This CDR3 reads CASSLVSLGPGLAYLPSTDTQYF. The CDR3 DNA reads TGTGCCAGCAGCTTAGTTTCTTTGGGGCCGGGACTAGCGTATTTACCTAGCACAGATACGCAGTATTTT.

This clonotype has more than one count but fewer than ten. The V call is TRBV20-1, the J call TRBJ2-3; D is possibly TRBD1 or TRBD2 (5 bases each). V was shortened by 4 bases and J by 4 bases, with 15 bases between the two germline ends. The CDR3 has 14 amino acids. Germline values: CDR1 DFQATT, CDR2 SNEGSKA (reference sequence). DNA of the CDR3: TGCAGTGCTACCGGGACCCAAGAGGCAGATACGCAGTATTTT. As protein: CSATGTQEADTQYF.

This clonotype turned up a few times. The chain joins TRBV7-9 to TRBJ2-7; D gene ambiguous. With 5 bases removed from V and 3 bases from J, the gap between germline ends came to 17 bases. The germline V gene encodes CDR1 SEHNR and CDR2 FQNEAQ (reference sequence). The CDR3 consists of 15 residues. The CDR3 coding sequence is TGTGCCAGCAGCCCCCTAGACGTACCGGGCTACGAGCAGTACTTC. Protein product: CASSPLDVPGYEQYF.

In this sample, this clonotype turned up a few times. CDR3: CASSFRREQYF. The CDR3 DNA follows: TGCGCCAGCAGCTTTCGACGGGAGCAGTACTTC. This chain joins TRBV5-1 and TRBJ2-7; D unresolved. There are 11 residues in the CDR3. The germline CDR1 and CDR2 sequences are SGHRS and YFSETQ. Deletions cut 2 bases from V and 7 bases from J, with 7 bases between.

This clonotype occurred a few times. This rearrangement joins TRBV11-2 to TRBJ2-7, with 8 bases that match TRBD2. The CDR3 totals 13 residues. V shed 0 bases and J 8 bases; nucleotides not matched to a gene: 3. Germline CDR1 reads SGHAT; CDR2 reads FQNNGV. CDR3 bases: TGTGCCAGCAGCTTAGAAGCGGGAGTAAAGCAGTACTTC. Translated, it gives CASSLEAGVKQYF. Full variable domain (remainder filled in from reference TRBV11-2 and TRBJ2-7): EAGVAQSPRYKIIEKRQSVAFWCNPISGHATLYWYQQILGQGPKLLIQFQNNGVVDDSQLPKDRFSAERLKGVDSTLKIQPAKLEDSAVYLCASSLEAGVKQYFGPGTRLTVT.

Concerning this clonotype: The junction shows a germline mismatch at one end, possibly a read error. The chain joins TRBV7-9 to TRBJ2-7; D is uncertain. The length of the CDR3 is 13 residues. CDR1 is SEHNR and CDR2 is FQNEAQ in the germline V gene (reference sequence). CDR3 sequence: CASSLALRYELYF. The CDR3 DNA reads TGTGCCAGCAGCTTAGCGTTGAGGTACGAGCTGTACTTC.

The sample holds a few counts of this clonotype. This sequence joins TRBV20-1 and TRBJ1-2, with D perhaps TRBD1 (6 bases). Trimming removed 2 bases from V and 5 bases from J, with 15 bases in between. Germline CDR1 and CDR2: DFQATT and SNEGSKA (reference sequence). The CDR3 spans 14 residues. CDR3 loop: CSARISAGQYGYTF. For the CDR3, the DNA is TGCAGTGCTAGAATCAGTGCCGGACAGTATGGCTACACCTTC.

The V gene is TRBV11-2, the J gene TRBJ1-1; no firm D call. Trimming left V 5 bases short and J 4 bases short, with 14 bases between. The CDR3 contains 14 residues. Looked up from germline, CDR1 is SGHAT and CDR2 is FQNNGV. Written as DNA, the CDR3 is TGTGCCAGCAGCCCAACACCGGTGGGCACTGAAGCTTTCTTT. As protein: CASSPTPVGTEAFF. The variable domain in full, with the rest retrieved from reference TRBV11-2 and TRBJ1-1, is EAGVAQSPRYKIIEKRQSVAFWCNPISGHATLYWYQQILGQGPKLLIQFQNNGVVDDSQLPKDRFSAERLKGVDSTLKIQPAKLEDSAVYLCASSPTPVGTEAFFGQGTRLTVV.

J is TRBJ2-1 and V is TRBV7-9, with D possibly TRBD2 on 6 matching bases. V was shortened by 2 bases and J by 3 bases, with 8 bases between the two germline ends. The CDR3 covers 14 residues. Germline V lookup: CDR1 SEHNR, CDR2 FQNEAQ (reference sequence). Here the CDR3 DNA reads TGTGCCAGCAGCTTAAGGACTATCTACAATGAGCAGTTCTTC. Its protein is CASSLRTIYNEQFF. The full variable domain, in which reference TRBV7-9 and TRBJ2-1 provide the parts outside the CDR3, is DTGVSQNPRHKITKRGQNVTFRCDPISEHNRLYWYRQTLGQGPEFLTYFQNEAQLEKSRLLSDRFSAERPKGSFSTLEIQRTEQGDSAMYLCASSLRTIYNEQFFGPGTRLTVL.

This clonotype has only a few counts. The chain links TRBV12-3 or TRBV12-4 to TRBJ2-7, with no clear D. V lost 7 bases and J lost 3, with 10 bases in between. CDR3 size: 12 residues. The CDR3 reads CASTKTGYEQYF. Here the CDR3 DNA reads TGTGCCAGCACCAAGACCGGCTACGAGCAGTACTTC.

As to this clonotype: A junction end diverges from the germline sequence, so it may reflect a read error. DNA for the CDR3: TGCACCAGCCTGGGGAGCACAGATACGCAGTATTTT. Amino acid sequence: CTSLGSTDTQYF. The chain is built from TRBV5-1 and TRBJ2-3; D call uncertain. The germline V gene encodes CDR1 SGHRS and CDR2 YFSETQ. CDR3 length: 12 residues.

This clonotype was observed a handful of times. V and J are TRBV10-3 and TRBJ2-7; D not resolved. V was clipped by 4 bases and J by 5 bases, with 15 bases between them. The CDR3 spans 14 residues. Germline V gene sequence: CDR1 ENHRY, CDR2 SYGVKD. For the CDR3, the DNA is TGTGCCATCAGTGGGGTGGGTGGTGTTGACGAGCAGTACTTC. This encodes CAISGVGGVDEQYF.

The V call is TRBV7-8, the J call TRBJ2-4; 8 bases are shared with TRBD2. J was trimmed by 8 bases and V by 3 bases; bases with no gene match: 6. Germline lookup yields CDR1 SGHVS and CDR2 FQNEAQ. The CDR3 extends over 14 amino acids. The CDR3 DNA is TGTGCCAGCAGCTTCGGCGGGAGGTTCGACATTCAGTACTTC. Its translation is CASSFGGRFDIQYF.

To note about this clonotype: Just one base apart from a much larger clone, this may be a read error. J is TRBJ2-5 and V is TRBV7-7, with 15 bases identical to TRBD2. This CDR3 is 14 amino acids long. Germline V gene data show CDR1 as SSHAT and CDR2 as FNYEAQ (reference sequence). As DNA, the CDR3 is TGTGCTAGCAGCTCCGGACTAGCGGGAGGGACCCGGTACTTC. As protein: CASSSGLAGGTRYF. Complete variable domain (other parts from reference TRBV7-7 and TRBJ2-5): GAGVSQSPRYKVTKRGQDVTLRCDPISSHATLYWYQQALGQGPEFLTYFNYEAQPDKSGLPSDRFSAERPEGSISTLTIQRTEQRDSAMYRCASSSGLAGGTRYFGPGTRLLVL.

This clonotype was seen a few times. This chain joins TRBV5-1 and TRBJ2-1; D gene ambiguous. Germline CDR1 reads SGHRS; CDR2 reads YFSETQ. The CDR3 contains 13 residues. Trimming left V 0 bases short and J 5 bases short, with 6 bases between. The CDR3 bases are TGCGCCAGCAGCTTGGTTCAAAACAATGAGCAGTTCTTC. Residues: CASSLVQNNEQFF.

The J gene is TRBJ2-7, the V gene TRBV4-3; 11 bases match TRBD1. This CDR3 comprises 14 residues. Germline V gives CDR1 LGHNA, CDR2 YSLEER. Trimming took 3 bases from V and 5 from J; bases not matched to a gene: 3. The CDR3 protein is CASSQRTGGDEQYF. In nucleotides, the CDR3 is TGCGCCAGCAGCCAGAGGACAGGGGGCGACGAGCAGTACTTC.

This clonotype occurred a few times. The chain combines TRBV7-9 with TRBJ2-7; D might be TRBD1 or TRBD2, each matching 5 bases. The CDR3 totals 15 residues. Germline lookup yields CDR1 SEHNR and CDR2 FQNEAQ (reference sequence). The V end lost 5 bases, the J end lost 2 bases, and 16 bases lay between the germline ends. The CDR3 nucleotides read TGTGCCAGCAGCCCGAAGTCCGGGGCCGCCTACGAGCAGTACTTC. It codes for CASSPKSGAAYEQYF.

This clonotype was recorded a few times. The CDR3: CASTLDGGGSTDTQYF. The CDR3 bases are TGCGCCAGCACCCTGGATGGGGGGGGCAGCACAGATACGCAGTATTTT. The chain joins TRBV5-1 to TRBJ2-3, with TRBD2 as a possible D gene (7 bases). Trimming left V 6 bases short and J 0 bases short, with 17 bases between. The length of the CDR3 is 16 residues. Looked up from germline, CDR1 is SGHRS and CDR2 is YFSETQ.

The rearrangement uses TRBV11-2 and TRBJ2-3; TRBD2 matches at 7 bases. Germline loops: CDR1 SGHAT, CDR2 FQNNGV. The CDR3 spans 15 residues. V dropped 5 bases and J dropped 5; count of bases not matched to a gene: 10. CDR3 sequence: CASSLWGGGGDTQYF. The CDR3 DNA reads TGTGCCAGCAGCCTGTGGGGCGGGGGTGGAGATACGCAGTATTTT.